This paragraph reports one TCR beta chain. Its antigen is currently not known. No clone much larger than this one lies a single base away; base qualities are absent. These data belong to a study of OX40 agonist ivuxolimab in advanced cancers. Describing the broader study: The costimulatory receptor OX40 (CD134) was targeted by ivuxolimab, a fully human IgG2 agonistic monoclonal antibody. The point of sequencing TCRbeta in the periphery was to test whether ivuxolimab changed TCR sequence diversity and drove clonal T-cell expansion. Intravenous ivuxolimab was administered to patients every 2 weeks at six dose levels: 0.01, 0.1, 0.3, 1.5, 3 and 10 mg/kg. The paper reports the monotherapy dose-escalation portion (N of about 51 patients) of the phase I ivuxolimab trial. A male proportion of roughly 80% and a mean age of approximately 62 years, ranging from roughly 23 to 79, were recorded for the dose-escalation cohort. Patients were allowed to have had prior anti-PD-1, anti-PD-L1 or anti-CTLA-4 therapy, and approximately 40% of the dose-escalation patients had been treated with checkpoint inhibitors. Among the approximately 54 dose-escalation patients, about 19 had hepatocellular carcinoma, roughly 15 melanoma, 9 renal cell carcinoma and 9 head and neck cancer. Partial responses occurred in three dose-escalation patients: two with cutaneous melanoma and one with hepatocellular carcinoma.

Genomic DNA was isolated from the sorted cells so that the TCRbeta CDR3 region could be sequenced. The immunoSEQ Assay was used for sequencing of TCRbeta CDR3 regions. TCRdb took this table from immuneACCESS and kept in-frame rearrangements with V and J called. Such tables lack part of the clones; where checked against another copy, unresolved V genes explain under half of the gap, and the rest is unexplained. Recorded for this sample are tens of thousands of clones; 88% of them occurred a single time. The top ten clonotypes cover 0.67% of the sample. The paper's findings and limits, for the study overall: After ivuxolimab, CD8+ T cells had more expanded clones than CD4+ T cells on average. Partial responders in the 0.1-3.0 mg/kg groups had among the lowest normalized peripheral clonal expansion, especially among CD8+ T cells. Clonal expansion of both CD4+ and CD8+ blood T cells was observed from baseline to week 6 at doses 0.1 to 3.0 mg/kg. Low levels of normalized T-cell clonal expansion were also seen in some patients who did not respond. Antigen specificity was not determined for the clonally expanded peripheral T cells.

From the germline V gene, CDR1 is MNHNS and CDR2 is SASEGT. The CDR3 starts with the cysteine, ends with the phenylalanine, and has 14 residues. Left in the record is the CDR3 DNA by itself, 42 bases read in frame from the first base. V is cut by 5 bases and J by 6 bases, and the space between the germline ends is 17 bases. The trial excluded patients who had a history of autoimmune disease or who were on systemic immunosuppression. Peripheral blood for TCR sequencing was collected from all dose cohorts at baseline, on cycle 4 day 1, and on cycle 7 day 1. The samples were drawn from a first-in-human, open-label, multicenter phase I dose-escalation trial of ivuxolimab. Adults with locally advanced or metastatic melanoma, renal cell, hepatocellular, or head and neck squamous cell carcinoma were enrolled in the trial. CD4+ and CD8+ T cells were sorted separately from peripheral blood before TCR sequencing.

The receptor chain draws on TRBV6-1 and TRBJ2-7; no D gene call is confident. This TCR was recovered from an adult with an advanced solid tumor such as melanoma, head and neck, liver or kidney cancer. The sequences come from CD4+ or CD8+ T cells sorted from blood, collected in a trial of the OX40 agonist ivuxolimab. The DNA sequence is TGTGCCAGCAGTTCTCACCCCCGAAGCTCCGAGCAGTACTTC. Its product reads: CASSSHPRSSEQYF.